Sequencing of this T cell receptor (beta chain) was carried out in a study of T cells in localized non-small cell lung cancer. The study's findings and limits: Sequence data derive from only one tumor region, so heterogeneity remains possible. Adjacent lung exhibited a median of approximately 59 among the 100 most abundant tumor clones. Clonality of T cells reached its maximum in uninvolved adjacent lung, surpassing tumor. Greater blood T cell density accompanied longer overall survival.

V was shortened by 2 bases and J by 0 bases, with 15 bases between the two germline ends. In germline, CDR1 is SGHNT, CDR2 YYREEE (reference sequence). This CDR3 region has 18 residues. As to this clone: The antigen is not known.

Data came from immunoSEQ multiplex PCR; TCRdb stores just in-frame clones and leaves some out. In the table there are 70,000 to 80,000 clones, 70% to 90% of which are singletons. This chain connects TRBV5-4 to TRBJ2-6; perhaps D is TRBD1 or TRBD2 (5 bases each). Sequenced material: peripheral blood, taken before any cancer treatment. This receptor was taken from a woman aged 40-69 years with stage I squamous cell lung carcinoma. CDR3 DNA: TGTGCCAGCAGCTTACTGGGGGAGAACTACTCTGGGGCCAACGTCCTGACTTTC. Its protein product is CASSLLGENYSGANVLTF.